This T cell receptor (beta chain) was sequenced for a study of blood T cell repertoires in COVID-19 (dated by TCRdb to 2020 to 2022). For the study in its entirety: Collaborator samples came from the United States, Italy and Spain and covered acute and convalescent phases of COVID-19. The material from the prospective study consisted of cDNA or gDNA derived from T cells, B-cell-depleted T cells, or PBMCs. Deeply sampled blood TCRbeta repertoires from subjects exposed to, actively infected with, or recovered from COVID-19 were included in the dataset. The repertoires were made available in a free public database intended to serve as a resource for research on the immune response to SARS-CoV-2. Samples came from the ongoing ImmuneRACE study (first 160 participants) plus 1,254 subjects from 6 global collaborators. Sample metadata almost always included a de-identified subject ID, COVID-19 status, age in years and sex. Where available, HLA class I and class II types were obtained from metadata supplied by the sample provider rather than from assay-based typing.

Enrolling through a virtual design, the prospective study's participants ranged in age from about 18 to 100 years and lived across about two dozen United States geographic areas. To assign participants to cohorts, the prospective study relied on clinical history that participants themselves reported in a screening survey and a study questionnaire. For ImmuneRACE Cohort 3, a participant was defined as recovered based on two consecutive negative NP/OP PCR tests, clearance by a healthcare professional, or resolution of symptoms. Mobile phlebotomists in the prospective study collected whole blood, serum and a nasopharyngeal or oropharyngeal swab from every participant. Prospective study participants could optionally give additional blood draws and questionnaires over an approximately two-month period. Prospective study blood samples were shipped either frozen or at room temperature before DNA extraction.

Results the study describes overall, beyond this receptor: Clinical and demographic metadata were provided uncurated, with the amount varying by source and participant.

The immunoSEQ Assay, a bias-controlled multiplex PCR, was used to amplify TCRbeta CDR3 regions from genomic DNA. Regarding the original processing steps: The number of nucleated cells in each sample was estimated by amplification of reference gene primers within the assay. To quantify the absolute abundance of each unique TCRbeta CDR3 rearrangement, sequence reads were collapsed and filtered. For each sample, productive Simpson clonality was calculated as the square root of Simpson's diversity index over productive rearrangements. TCRdb obtained this table from immuneACCESS and retained in-frame rearrangements with V and J assigned. These tables miss some clones; where compared with another copy, unresolved V genes account for less than half of the shortfall, and the remainder is unexplained. The V and J calls and clone size were taken over from that table, and D and trimming were inferred from the DNA. Counted in this sample were more than 110,000 clones; 78% of them appeared once. The top ten clones comprise 5% to 7% of the sample.

The CDR3 runs 11 residues from the cysteine to the phenylalanine. The read is trimmed to its CDR3 DNA, 33 bases read in frame from base 1. For CDR1 and CDR2, the germline V gene lists SGHDT and YYEEEE. Deletion took 4 bases off V and 6 bases off J, with a span of 6 bases between the germline ends. Concerning this clone itself: Its antigen specificity is not known. No quality values exist for individual bases; no much larger clone is one base distant.

The origin of this receptor is a woman between 45 and 65 years old who had recovered from COVID-19. The rearranged segments are TRBV5-6 and TRBJ2-3; the D gene cannot be named for sure. Material: PBMCs or T cells enriched from blood (not recorded which). At the DNA level, the sequence is TGTGCCAGCAGCCTATGGGATACGCAGTATTTT. Its amino acids are CASSLWDTQYF. With the portions outside the CDR3 filled from the reference TRBV5-6 and TRBJ2-3 genes, the complete variable region becomes DAGVTQSPTHLIKTRGQQVTLRCSPKSGHDTVSWYQQALGQGPQFIFQYYEEEERQRGNFPDRFSGHQFPNYSSELNVNALLLGDSALYLCASSLWDTQYFGPGTRLTVL.